This T cell receptor beta chain was sequenced during a study of blood T cell repertoires in COVID-19. For the study at large: PBMCs, B-cell-depleted T cells, or T cells provided the cDNA or gDNA that made up the material.

Trimming pared 5 bases from V and 8 bases from J, leaving 19 bases between. CDR3 length: 15 residues. Germline lookup yields CDR1 LNHDA and CDR2 SQIVND (reference sequence). Assay: immunoSEQ multiplex PCR; the TCRdb copy retains only in-frame clones and omits some. Among around 300,000 clones, about nine tenths were seen once, and the ten largest hold 1%. This clonotype was obtained from a man over 45 with active or convalescent COVID-19. The sample taken for sequencing was peripheral blood. The rearrangement uses TRBV19 and TRBJ2-1, with a tentative D call TRBD1 (5 bases). CDR3: CASSARGGAVDEQFF. For the CDR3, the DNA is TGTGCCAGTAGTGCCCGCGGTGGGGCGGTGGATGAGCAGTTCTTC.